This TCR beta chain emerged from a study of Graves' ophthalmopathy and Graves' hyperthyroidism. For repertoire sequencing, the TCR beta CDR3 regions were amplified from RNA transcripts. First-round RT-PCR relied on HTBI primers, and a second-round multiplex PCR came next. Each CDR3 protein is one row after TCRdb ran MiXCR on the multiplex PCR reads. The profile covers fewer than 600,000 distinct CDR3 sequences, with around an eighth appearing a single time and 8% to 10% taken by the ten largest. CDR3 length: 12 amino acids. This clonotype was observed a handful of times. This sequence may be a read error, since a much larger clone differs from it by one base.

This clonotype was obtained from a woman aged 25 to 39 with Graves' ophthalmopathy. Sequenced: blood. V usage is TRBV12-3 or TRBV12-4 and J usage is TRBJ1-5; the D is unclear. This chain's CDR3 is CAGSAVGQPQHF. The CDR3, as DNA: TGTGCCGGCAGCGCGGTTGGTCAGCCCCAGCATTTT.